This entry describes one T cell receptor (beta chain). The germline V gene encodes CDR1 SNHLY and CDR2 FYNNEI. This CDR3 region has 15 residues. Trimming took 3 bases from V and 4 from J, leaving 16 bases between them. This sample is drawn from a study of T cell changes during pregnancy in multiple sclerosis. Sequencing was performed with immunoSEQ multiplex PCR; in TCRdb, only in-frame clones are kept and a portion is missing. The table includes 20,000 to 25,000 clones, 80% to 90% detected once. The sample consisted of CD4+ T cells from peripheral blood mononuclear cells, taken in the first trimester of pregnancy. The genes are TRBV2 and TRBJ2-7, with a possible D match to TRBD1 (6 bases). The TCR comes from a female donor in good health, enrolled as a control in a pregnancy study. The CDR3 sequence: CASSDFGQGNYEQYF. The CDR3 DNA sequence: TGTGCCAGCAGTGACTTCGGGCAGGGGAATTACGAGCAGTACTTC.